The text below deals with one TCR beta chain. Its specificity is unknown. Germline CDR1 SGHDT, CDR2 YYEEEE. The CDR3 totals 15 residues. V gave up 2 bases and J gave up 4 bases; unmatched junction bases: 7. This entry is derived from a study of T-cell reconstitution after alpha-beta-depleted transplantation in children. Study-level findings and limits: Counts and diversity of T cells one year after transplant came mostly from newly produced T cells. Some patients owed their high day-60 TCRbeta diversity to surviving recipient T cells and thymic progenitors.

During its preparation, the TCRbeta library received unique molecular identifiers. TCRdb re-derived calls from the PCR reads in MiXCR, one entry per CDR3 protein. Altogether approximately 430,000 distinct CDR3 sequences are present, roughly 15% being singletons, with the ten largest covering approximately 28%. This TCR came from a boy under three years old who had a stem cell transplant for Wiskott-Aldrich syndrome, so the T cells may come from the graft donor. Here the sequenced sample was PBMCs, mostly from graft donor cells, taken 360 days after TCRalphabeta/CD19-depleted stem cell transplant. The chain recombines TRBV5-6 with TRBJ2-7; 9 bases agree with TRBD1. In DNA, the CDR3 is TGTGCCAGCAGCTTCCGGGACAGGGTCTATTACGAGCAGTACTTC. This codes for CASSFRDRVYYEQYF.